The 28 T cell receptor beta chains below all came from one sample that was sequenced in a study of T cells after yellow fever vaccination. Using its own MiXCR run on the 5' RACE reads, TCRdb lists one record per CDR3 protein. This repertoire shows around 250,000 distinct CDR3 sequences, around 7% found once; its top ten account for about 0.9%. The sample was CD4+ T cells sorted from PBMCs, taken 15 days after the yellow fever booster vaccination. These receptors all stem from a man aged 30 to 45 who received the YFV17D yellow fever vaccine.

This clonotype was recorded a few times. The rearrangement links TRBV14 to TRBJ1-1; D is unresolved. The CDR3 is made up of 13 amino acids. In germline, CDR1 is SGHDN, CDR2 FVKESK. V was trimmed by 0 bases and J by 11 bases, leaving 13 bases between them. The CDR3 DNA sequence: TGTGCCAGCAGCCAAGATCAACAGTCGGGCGCTTTCTTT. Protein product: CASSQDQQSGAFF.

Only a few counts were recorded for this clonotype. The chain combines TRBV3-1 with TRBJ1-1; D ambiguous. Germline values: CDR1 LGHDT, CDR2 YNNKEL (reference sequence). The CDR3 contains 14 residues. V gave up 5 bases and J gave up 1 base, with 11 bases separating them. This CDR3 is CASSTLNRNTEAFF. The CDR3 region has the DNA TGTGCCAGCAGCACTCTAAACAGGAACACTGAAGCTTTCTTT.

This clonotype turned up a few times. The rearrangement uses TRBV20-1 and TRBJ2-5; tentatively, D is TRBD1 (5 bases). The germline V and J ends were trimmed by 5 bases and 4 bases, with 20 bases remaining between them. The germline CDR1 and CDR2 sequences are DFQATT and SNEGSKA (reference sequence). This CDR3 is 15 amino acids long. The CDR3 here is CSAHRGQGWGETQYF. In DNA form, the CDR3 reads TGCAGTGCTCACCGTGGGCAGGGTTGGGGAGAGACCCAGTACTTC.

This clonotype was picked up many times. The V call is TRBV20-1, the J call TRBJ2-3, with 10 bases aligning to TRBD2. The length of the CDR3 is 14 residues. Germline CDR1 reads DFQATT; CDR2 reads SNEGSKA (reference sequence). CDR3 residues: CGAGEREGLNTQYF. The CDR3 nucleotides read TGCGGCGCGGGAGAGCGGGAGGGCCTAAATACGCAGTATTTT.

Of note for this clonotype: This could be a read error, since a much larger clone is one nucleotide away. This rearrangement joins TRBV20-1 to TRBJ2-3; 7 bases line up with TRBD2. The germline V gene has CDR1 DFQATT and CDR2 SNEGSKA (reference sequence). The CDR3 covers 15 residues. The CDR3 here is CGARQGGKSTDTQYF. For the CDR3, the DNA is TGCGGTGCTAGGCAGGGAGGGAAAAGCACAGATACGCAGTATTTT.

This clonotype was detected many times. The chain is built from TRBV4-1 and TRBJ2-2; 8 bases are a match to TRBD1. The CDR3 has 16 residues. Losses at the gene ends were 4 bases for V and 3 bases for J; bases not matched to a gene: 7. The germline V gene encodes CDR1 MGHRA and CDR2 YSYEKL. CDR3 amino acids: CASSPTGQGYTGELFF. CDR3 nucleotides: TGCGCCAGCAGCCCGACCGGACAGGGTTACACCGGGGAGCTGTTTTTT.

The table lists this clonotype with a few counts. The chain couples TRBV5-4 to TRBJ2-5; no reliable D call. The CDR3 totals 13 residues. V was cut by 2 bases and J by 5 bases, with 10 bases left in between. Germline V CDR1 and CDR2: SGHNT, YYREEE (reference sequence). CDR3 DNA: TGTGCCAGCAGCTTCGTAGGAAAGGAGACCCAGTACTTC. It specifies CASSFVGKETQYF.

In its sample, this clonotype was seen many times. The chain uses TRBV4-3 and TRBJ2-2; D ambiguous. This CDR3 is 14 amino acids long. Deletions cut 0 bases from V and 5 bases from J, with 7 bases between. Germline CDR1 is LGHNA and CDR2 is YSLEER. In DNA, the CDR3 is TGCGCCAGCAGCCAAGATGGGGTTACCGGGGAGCTGTTTTTT. Residues: CASSQDGVTGELFF.

J is TRBJ2-7 and V is TRBV2; D unresolved. Germline CDR1 is SNHLY and CDR2 is FYNNEI. Trimming cost V 6 bases and J 7 bases, with 22 bases left between them. This CDR3 comprises 15 residues. The CDR3 region is CASSPHGSISGEQYF. As DNA, the CDR3 is TGTGCCAGCAGCCCCCATGGGTCTATTAGTGGTGAGCAGTACTTC.

This clonotype has a handful of counts. V gene TRBV27 combines with J gene TRBJ1-2; maybe TRBD1 (6 bases). The CDR3 sequence is 13 residues long. Trimming took 5 bases from V and 7 from J, leaving 14 bases between them. CDR1 and CDR2 from the germline V gene are MNHEY and SMNVEV (reference sequence). The CDR3 nucleotides read TGTGCCAGCAGTCCATGGGGGGGCTCTGGCTACACCTTC. Protein sequence: CASSPWGGSGYTF.

This clonotype was found a few times. The gene calls are TRBV6-1 and TRBJ2-7, with 9 bases fitting TRBD1. Germline V gene lookup returns CDR1 MNHNS and CDR2 SASEGT. V trimming: 6 bases; J trimming: 6 bases; junction bases outside the gene matches: 15. The CDR3 runs 16 residues. CDR3 residues: CASSPFLPGQGFEQYF. DNA of the CDR3: TGTGCCAGCAGCCCTTTTCTCCCGGGACAGGGCTTCGAGCAGTACTTC.

V gene TRBV20-1 combines with J gene TRBJ2-7; D is possibly TRBD1 (6 bases). Germline-derived CDR1 and CDR2 are DFQATT and SNEGSKA (reference sequence). Trimming took off 6 bases at V and 5 bases at J, with 11 bases between the two ends. This CDR3 has 11 amino acids. The CDR3: CSASTGNEQYF. The CDR3 nucleotides read TGCAGTGCCTCGACAGGCAACGAGCAGTACTTC.

This clonotype appeared many times. CDR3 sequence reads: CATSEGRSSYEQYF. The CDR3 DNA is TGTGCCACCAGCGAGGGACGGAGCTCCTACGAGCAGTACTTC. The chain carries TRBV15 and TRBJ2-7; the D call may be TRBD1 or TRBD2 (5 bases each). Germline-derived CDR1 and CDR2 are LNHNV and YYDKDF (reference sequence). This CDR3 is 14 amino acids long. V was pared by 5 bases and J by 0 bases, with 11 bases between.

There are many counts of this clonotype. The chain couples TRBV4-3 to TRBJ2-7, with D possibly TRBD2 on 6 matching bases. This CDR3 region has 16 residues. CDR1 LGHNA and CDR2 YSLEER come from the germline V gene. The germline V and J ends were trimmed by 0 bases and 6 bases, with 18 bases remaining between them. Written as DNA, the CDR3 is TGCGCCAGCAGCCAAGATCTGCCAGGGAGGAGTCGCGAGCAGTACTTC. Protein: CASSQDLPGRSREQYF.

The rearrangement uses TRBV14 and TRBJ2-1; 8 bases agree with TRBD2. V dropped 4 bases and J dropped 1; count of bases not matched to a gene: 6. The germline V gene has CDR1 SGHDN and CDR2 FVKESK. The CDR3 covers 16 residues. For the CDR3, the DNA is TGTGCCAGCAGCCGCGCAGCGGGAGCATCCTACAATGAGCAGTTCTTC. It codes for CASSRAAGASYNEQFF.

This clonotype has ten or more counts. The V and J genes are TRBV6-1 and TRBJ1-2; D gene unclear. The length of the CDR3 is 12 residues. Deletions cut 4 bases from V and 6 bases from J, with 9 bases between. CDR1 is MNHNS and CDR2 is SASEGT in the germline V gene. The CDR3 region is CASSGQVDGYTF. CDR3 DNA sequence: TGTGCCAGCAGTGGGCAGGTCGATGGCTACACCTTC.

The chain recombines TRBV20-1 with TRBJ1-5; D remains unclear. CDR3 length equals 14 residues. V dropped 0 bases and J dropped 3 bases, with 9 bases sitting between them. Germline CDR1 is DFQATT and CDR2 is SNEGSKA (reference sequence). The CDR3 spells CSARESVSNQPQHF. The CDR3 coding sequence is TGCAGTGCTAGAGAGTCGGTCTCCAATCAGCCCCAGCATTTT.

This clonotype was counted ten times or more. The chain has TRBV7-8 and TRBJ2-7, with 10 bases fitting TRBD2. Germline V lookup: CDR1 SGHVS, CDR2 FQNEAQ. The CDR3 spans 16 residues. After removal of 5 bases from V and 4 bases from J, the junction contained 11 bases not matched to a gene. CDR3 coding DNA: TGTGCCAGCAGCCCCAGGACTAGCGGATCATCTTACGAGCAGTACTTC. Protein: CASSPRTSGSSYEQYF.

This clonotype was observed a few times. The chain is built from TRBV20-1 and TRBJ2-7; no reliable D call. The germline gives CDR1 DFQATT, CDR2 SNEGSKA (reference sequence). The length of the CDR3 is 12 residues. V was trimmed by 0 bases and J by 3 bases, leaving 6 bases between them. In nucleotides, the CDR3 is TGCAGTGCTAGAGATCTTTACTACGAGCAGTACTTC. This translates into CSARDLYYEQYF.

The J gene is TRBJ1-5, the V gene TRBV29-1; 8 bases are shared with TRBD1. With 5 bases clipped from V and 6 bases from J, the junction kept 9 bases outside the gene matches. This CDR3 has 14 residues. Germline CDR1 and CDR2: SQVTM and ANQGSEA. As DNA, the CDR3 is TGCAGCGTTTCCGGGACAGGAGGAGGTCAGCCCCAGCATTTT. Encoded protein: CSVSGTGGGQPQHF.

This clonotype was observed a few times. CDR3 amino acids: CASSRTGDYEQYF. The CDR3 DNA is TGTGCCAGCAGCCGGACAGGGGACTACGAGCAGTACTTC. V and J are TRBV7-9 and TRBJ2-7; TRBD1 matches 9 bases. The germline CDR1 and CDR2 sequences are SEHNR and FQNEAQ (reference sequence). This CDR3 has 13 amino acids. Trimming cost V 5 bases and J 3 bases; bases outside gene matches: 2.

The sample holds many counts of this clonotype. The genes are TRBV5-1 and TRBJ2-1; either TRBD1 or TRBD2 may fit D (5 bases each). This CDR3 has 14 amino acids. Germline V lookup: CDR1 SGHRS, CDR2 YFSETQ. Trimming left V 0 bases short and J 10 bases short, with 14 bases between. CDR3 region: CASSLGGIDGEQFF. In nucleotides, the CDR3 is TGCGCCAGCAGCTTGGGGGGGATTGATGGGGAGCAGTTCTTC.

This clonotype was detected a few times. V usage is TRBV5-6 and J usage is TRBJ2-1; D possibly corresponds to TRBD2 (6 bases). V gave up 4 bases and J gave up 7 bases, with 21 bases separating them. Germline V gene data show CDR1 as SGHDT and CDR2 as YYEEEE. This CDR3 is built from 16 residues. CDR3: CASSHRLAEIRNEQFF. CDR3 nucleotides: TGTGCCAGCAGCCACCGGTTAGCGGAGATACGAAATGAGCAGTTCTTC.

This clonotype was observed a handful of times. The chain employs TRBV7-2 and TRBJ2-5; a possible D gene is TRBD1 (6 bases). The germline V and J ends were trimmed by 2 bases and 2 bases, with 9 bases remaining between them. This CDR3 is built from 14 residues. Germline assignment: CDR1 SGHTA and CDR2 FQGNSA. The CDR3 spells CASSLLGAQETQYF. The CDR3 nucleotides are TGTGCCAGCAGCTTATTGGGGGCTCAAGAGACCCAGTACTTC.

This chain joins TRBV18 and TRBJ2-3; maybe TRBD2 (5 bases). The CDR3 is 16 residues long. Germline CDR1 is KGHSH and CDR2 is LQKENI. The V and J ends lost 3 bases and 2 bases respectively, with 15 bases between them. The CDR3 spells CASSPGAVRPTDTQYF. CDR3 coding DNA: TGTGCCAGCTCACCGGGAGCTGTCAGACCCACAGATACGCAGTATTTT.

V and J are TRBV7-2 and TRBJ1-6; no clear D. Germline V gives CDR1 SGHTA, CDR2 FQGNSA. The CDR3 spans 15 residues. The ends were cut back, 0 bases at V and 8 bases at J, with 11 bases in the middle. The CDR3 DNA sequence: TGTGCCAGCAGCTTAGCGCTGGAGGTGGATTCACCCCTCCACTTT. Its translation is CASSLALEVDSPLHF.

The chain couples TRBV7-2 to TRBJ2-2, with a possible D match to TRBD2 (6 bases). CDR1 SGHTA and CDR2 FQGNSA come from the germline V gene. The CDR3 has 16 amino acids. Trimming removed 1 base from V and 0 bases from J, with 9 bases in between. The CDR3 here is CASSLVGGANTGELFF. Written as DNA, the CDR3 is TGTGCCAGCAGCTTAGTCGGAGGGGCGAACACCGGGGAGCTGTTTTTT.

This clonotype was observed many times. V usage is TRBV4-3 and J usage is TRBJ2-3; 9 bases map to TRBD2. The junction had 11 bases not matched to a gene; V was cut back by 4 bases and J by 3 bases. This CDR3 spans 17 amino acids. CDR1 and CDR2 (germline): LGHNA, YSLEER. CDR3 loop: CASSLNQISGRTDTQYF. The CDR3 DNA reads TGCGCCAGCAGCCTGAACCAGATTAGCGGGAGAACAGATACGCAGTATTTT.